The 12 T cell receptor beta chains in this list originate from one sample, sequenced in a study of blood T cells in healthy people across ages. The authors ran a second PCR of about 6 to 11 cycles using a sample-barcoded 5' primer and a J-beta primer mix. TCRdb ran MiXCR on the 5' RACE reads and lists one entry per CDR3 protein. Here the sample spans 450,000 to 650,000 distinct CDR3 sequences, about 24% being singletons. This sample also appeared in a second study, on T cells of mothers and their children.

The material sequenced was blood. The receptor set was obtained from a boy aged 10-17 years in good health.

This clonotype was counted between two and nine times. The rearrangement joins TRBV4-3 to TRBJ2-1; 9 nucleotides match TRBD1. This CDR3 is built from 13 residues. Germline CDR1 and CDR2: LGHNA and YSLEER. Trimming at V came to 4 bases and at J to 9 bases, leaving 4 bases not matched to a gene. This chain's CDR3 is CASSRDRELEQFF. The CDR3 nucleotides are TGCGCCAGCAGCCGGGACAGGGAGCTTGAGCAGTTCTTC.

The chain employs TRBV7-9 and TRBJ2-1; a weak D match, TRBD2 (5 bases). With the DNA end fitting TRBJ2-5 better, the J assignment may be wrong. This CDR3 spans 13 amino acids. In germline, CDR1 is SEHNR, CDR2 FQNEAQ (reference sequence). The CDR3 loop reads CASSLRAEGTQYF. For the CDR3, the DNA is TGTGCCAGCAGCTTACGGGCAGAGGGGACCCAGTACTTC.

The gene calls are TRBV28 and TRBJ1-4, with D maybe TRBD1 (5 bases). The CDR3 extends over 15 amino acids. Trimming cost V 3 bases and J 0 bases, with 8 bases left between them. CDR1 MDHEN and CDR2 SYDVKM come from the germline V gene. The CDR3 sequence is CASSLGEATNEKLFF. The CDR3 region has the DNA TGTGCCAGCAGTTTGGGGGAAGCAACTAATGAAAAACTGTTTTTT.

The genes are TRBV6-1 and TRBJ1-2; unclear D gene. CDR1 and CDR2 (germline): MNHNS, SASEGT. Trimming pared 11 bases from V and 4 bases from J, leaving 14 bases between. This CDR3 contains 12 residues. The CDR3 region has the DNA TGTGCCTATAAGCAAGACCTCTATGGCTACACCTTC. It is translated as CAYKQDLYGYTF.

This clonotype was counted only a few times. The chain uses TRBV18 and TRBJ2-4, with D perhaps matching TRBD2 (6 bases). Looked up from germline, CDR1 is KGHSH and CDR2 is LQKENI. Trimming shortened V by 2 bases and J by 6 bases, and 29 bases separated the two germline ends. This CDR3 is 20 amino acids long. CDR3 sequence reads: CASSPTTGLRRGTQPNIQYF. The CDR3 bases are TGTGCCAGCTCACCAACTACTGGACTGCGGCGGGGAACCCAACCAAACATTCAGTACTTC.

The chain uses TRBV20-1 and TRBJ2-1; the D gene is possibly TRBD1 (5 bases). The J call may be mistaken, given a closer DNA end match to TRBJ2-7. The CDR3 is made up of 14 amino acids. Germline values: CDR1 DFQATT, CDR2 SNEGSKA (reference sequence). CDR3 region: CSAPGQSRRYEQYF. The CDR3 DNA follows: TGCAGTGCTCCCGGACAATCAAGACGCTACGAGCAGTACTTC.

V usage is TRBV10-3 and J usage is TRBJ1-3; D remains unclear. V was pared by 0 bases and J by 3 bases, with 0 bases between. The germline V gene has CDR1 ENHRY and CDR2 SYGVKD. The CDR3 runs to 12 residues. DNA of the CDR3: TGTGCCATCAGTGAGTCTGGAAACACCATATATTTT. This gives the protein CAISESGNTIYF.

This chain links TRBV24-1 with TRBJ2-5, with unresolved D. Germline CDR1 KGHDR, CDR2 SFDVKD. The CDR3 is made up of 13 amino acids. The V gene lost 4 bases and the J gene lost 1 base, with 6 bases spanning the gap. The CDR3 sequence is CATSDSLQETQYF. The CDR3 DNA reads as TGTGCCACCAGTGACAGCCTCCAAGAGACCCAGTACTTC.

This clonotype has a single count. The chain joins TRBV10-3 to TRBJ2-5, with D perhaps matching TRBD1 or TRBD2 (5 bases each). The CDR3 is made up of 14 amino acids. Trimming cost V 8 bases and J 2 bases, with 15 bases left between them. Germline CDR1 and CDR2: ENHRY and SYGVKD. In DNA form, the CDR3 reads TGTGCCATCGGGTTCCGGGACGGACAAGAGACCCAGTACTTC. As protein: CAIGFRDGQETQYF.

The V and J genes are TRBV7-9 and TRBJ1-1, with D perhaps TRBD1 (5 bases). The CDR3 runs to 13 residues. The ends were cut back, 2 bases at V and 3 bases at J, with 7 bases in the middle. Germline V gene data show CDR1 as SEHNR and CDR2 as FQNEAQ (reference sequence). This CDR3 reads CASSLSRDTEAFF. Here the CDR3 DNA reads TGTGCCAGCAGCTTAAGCAGGGACACTGAAGCTTTCTTT.

This clonotype was seen only a few times. The junction and the germline gene differ at one end; a read error may be behind it. J is TRBJ2-1 and V is TRBV24-1; TRBD1 aligns across 7 bases. This CDR3 comprises 13 residues. Per the germline V gene, CDR1 is KGHDR and CDR2 is SFDVKD. The chain's CDR3 is CATSDPEDRVEVF. The CDR3 DNA reads TGTGCCACCAGTGACCCTGAAGACAGGGTAGAGGTCTTC.

This clonotype was recorded a few times. The chain is built from TRBV2 and TRBJ2-5; possibly TRBD1 for D (6 bases). Trimming removed 6 bases at V and 0 bases at J, with 14 bases between. Germline V CDR1 and CDR2: SNHLY, FYNNEI. The CDR3 is 15 residues long. CDR3 in amino acids: CASSSGTQYQETQYF. The CDR3 coding sequence is TGTGCCAGCAGCTCCGGGACACAGTACCAAGAGACCCAGTACTTC.